Presented here are 10 T cell receptor beta chains from one specimen sequenced in a study of cytomegalovirus exposure and HLA in healthy donors. This PCR relied on a set of 60 Vbeta primers and 13 Jbeta primers. Repertoires were generated with immunoSEQ multiplex PCR, while TCRdb's copy carries only in-frame clones and drops some. In the table there are around 130,000 clones, around 8.5% of which are singletons. The sequenced material came from PBMCs. The source is a man aged 40-55 years in good health and CMV-seronegative.

This chain joins TRBV10-1 and TRBJ2-5, with D possibly matching TRBD1 (6 bases). V lost 5 bases to trimming and J lost 3 bases, with 10 bases between them. This CDR3 spans 13 amino acids. Germline V gives CDR1 WNHNN, CDR2 SYGVQD (reference sequence). This CDR3 reads CASSRGTEETQYF. CDR3 DNA sequence: TGCGCCAGCAGTAGGGGGACGGAAGAGACCCAGTACTTC.

The sample holds a few counts of this clone. The V call is TRBV11-2, the J call TRBJ2-5, with a tentative D call TRBD2 (6 bases). CDR3 length equals 16 residues. Germline V CDR1 and CDR2: SGHAT, FQNNGV. Trimming left V 5 bases short and J 5 bases short, with 21 bases between. In DNA, the CDR3 is TGTGCCAGCAGCCCCCGGGACTTCCAATTAGTGGAGACCCAGTACTTC. This sequence encodes CASSPRDFQLVETQYF.

The chain employs TRBV6-5 and TRBJ2-7; 10 nucleotides agree with TRBD1. The germline gives CDR1 MNHEY, CDR2 SVGAGI. Losses at the gene ends were 4 bases for V and 2 bases for J; bases not matched to a gene: 5. This CDR3 contains 15 residues. For the CDR3, the DNA is TGTGCCAGCAGTTCTCCGGGACAGGGGACCTACGAGCAGTACTTC. Translation gives CASSSPGQGTYEQYF.

This clone was picked up a small number of times. The chain recombines TRBV7-8 with TRBJ2-5, with 9 nucleotides matching TRBD2. V dropped 1 base and J dropped 2; count of bases not matched to a gene: 5. In germline, CDR1 is SGHVS, CDR2 FQNEAQ. CDR3 size: 16 residues. The CDR3 DNA reads TGTGCCAGCAGCTTAGGGCCCACTAGCGGGCAAGAGACCCAGTACTTC. Translation gives CASSLGPTSGQETQYF.

The rearrangement uses TRBV2 and TRBJ1-1; 8 positions match TRBD1. Germline V gives CDR1 SNHLY, CDR2 FYNNEI. Trimming at V came to 6 bases and at J to 6 bases, leaving 6 bases not matched to a gene. The length of the CDR3 is 13 residues. CDR3 in DNA: TGTGCCAGCAGATTACAGGGGGAAGCTGAAGCTTTCTTT. Translating gives CASRLQGEAEAFF.

This clone was seen repeatedly, ten times or more. This rearrangement joins TRBV7-9 to TRBJ1-2; 7 nucleotides agree with TRBD1. The CDR3 extends over 14 amino acids. CDR1 and CDR2 (germline): SEHNR, FQNEAQ (reference sequence). J lost 0 bases, V lost 7 bases, and 5 bases had no gene match. CDR3 nucleotide sequence: TGTGCCAGCACACCGACAGGGACTAACTATGGCTACACCTTC. The encoded protein is CASTPTGTNYGYTF.

This chain links TRBV14 with TRBJ2-3; 8 positions agree with TRBD2. CDR3 length: 15 amino acids. Losses at the gene ends were 4 bases for V and 2 bases for J; bases not matched to a gene: 5. Per germline, CDR1 SGHDN and CDR2 FVKESK. CDR3 protein: CASSLLADITDTQYF. Written as DNA, the CDR3 is TGTGCCAGCAGCCTACTAGCGGATATCACAGATACGCAGTATTTT.

This clone turned up a few times. V is TRBV5-1 and J is TRBJ1-1; D not certain. V was shortened by 5 bases and J by 6 bases, with 17 bases between the two germline ends. Germline V gene data show CDR1 as SGHRS and CDR2 as YFSETQ. This CDR3 contains 14 residues. CDR3 residues: CASSPGKGIAEAFF. The CDR3 nucleotides read TGCGCCAGCAGTCCCGGGAAGGGTATCGCTGAAGCTTTCTTT.

In this sample, this clone turned up a few times. The gene calls are TRBV14 and TRBJ2-4; D might be TRBD1 (6 bases). V lost 0 bases and J lost 7, with 13 bases in between. Germline V gene sequence: CDR1 SGHDN, CDR2 FVKESK. CDR3 length equals 15 residues. The CDR3 DNA is TGTGCCAGCAGCCAAGATACAGGGTGGGGGAACATTCAGTACTTC. This gives the protein CASSQDTGWGNIQYF.

This clone was detected a few times. The chain is built from TRBV10-3 and TRBJ2-7, with unresolved D. The V gene lost 2 bases and the J gene lost 3 bases, with 8 bases spanning the gap. Per the germline V gene, CDR1 is ENHRY and CDR2 is SYGVKD. The CDR3 is 13 amino acids. The CDR3 protein is CAISEGLLYEQYF. For the CDR3, the DNA is TGTGCCATCAGTGAGGGGCTACTCTACGAGCAGTACTTC.